Listed here are 31 T cell receptor beta chains from one sample, sequenced in a study of vaccination and CD4 T cells after COVID-19. Sequenced with the Oncomine TCR Beta short-read assay was DNA taken from cultured CD4+ T cells. TCRdb re-called the PCR reads through MiXCR, storing one row per CDR3 protein. Among more than 9,500 distinct CDR3 sequences listed, 45% to 50% were seen once. Treatment here: approximately 10-day PBMC culture with coronavirus spike peptide pools or control peptides (ViraFEST assay). These receptors have no known antigen. The sequencing sample was made of CD4+ T cells from blood, cultured in vitro. These receptors were obtained from a human donor who had recovered from COVID-19.

This clonotype was picked up a small number of times. The genes are TRBV2 and TRBJ2-3; no clear D gene. Between the trimmed V and J ends, which lost 5 bases and 2 bases, there was a span of 17 bases. CDR1 is SNHLY, CDR2 FYNNEI, per germline. This CDR3 has 16 amino acids. The CDR3 nucleotides are TGTGCCAGCAGTCCCCTTGGGGATCATCCCACAGATACGCAGTATTTT. It is translated as CASSPLGDHPTDTQYF.

This chain joins TRBV10-1 and TRBJ2-2; possibly TRBD2 for D (6 bases). V shed 8 bases and J shed 5 bases, with 12 bases lying between them. Germline V gene lookup returns CDR1 WNHNN and CDR2 SYGVQD (reference sequence). The CDR3 length is 13 residues. The CDR3 DNA reads TGCGCCAGCGGGACTCCGACGACCGGGGAGCTGTTTTTT. It is translated as CASGTPTTGELFF.

The rearrangement joins TRBV19 to TRBJ1-1, with TRBD1 matching 9 bases. Germline V lookup: CDR1 LNHDA, CDR2 SQIVND (reference sequence). Losses at the gene ends were 5 bases for V and 1 base for J; bases not matched to a gene: 8. CDR3 length: 16 residues. The CDR3 spells CASSLTGGAKNTEAFF. CDR3 sequence (DNA): TGTGCCAGTAGTCTAACAGGGGGCGCAAAGAACACTGAAGCTTTCTTT. Looking up the rest from reference TRBV19 and TRBJ1-1 gives the full variable domain: DGGITQSPKYLFRKEGQNVTLSCEQNLNHDAMYWYRQDPGQGLRLIYYSQIVNDFQKGDIAEGYSVSREKKESFPLTVTSAQKNPTAFYLCASSLTGGAKNTEAFFGQGTRLTVV.

The chain is built from TRBV5-1 and TRBJ1-6; weak D call: TRBD1 (5 bases). Germline V gene sequence: CDR1 SGHRS, CDR2 YFSETQ. This CDR3 comprises 17 residues. Trimming removed 0 bases at V and 5 bases at J, with 15 bases between. CDR3 amino acids: CASSLAGGLQNNSPLHF. The DNA of the CDR3 is TGCGCCAGCAGCTTGGCCGGGGGACTACAAAATAATTCACCCCTCCACTTT. Full variable domain (rest looked up from reference TRBV5-1 and TRBJ1-6): KAGVTQTPRYLIKTRGQQVTLSCSPISGHRSVSWYQQTPGQGLQFLFEYFSETQRNKGNFPGRFSGRQFSNSRSEMNVSTLELGDSALYLCASSLAGGLQNNSPLHFGNGTRLTVT.

The CDR3 loop reads CASRTTGGVASPLHF. The DNA for the CDR3 is TGTGCCAGCAGGACGACAGGGGGTGTAGCCTCACCCCTCCACTTT. The V call is TRBV27, the J call TRBJ1-6, with 9 positions matching TRBD1. Germline CDR1 is MNHEY and CDR2 is SMNVEV (reference sequence). The CDR3 length is 15 residues. V gave up 6 bases and J gave up 10 bases; unmatched junction bases: 10.

This chain joins TRBV14 and TRBJ2-2, with D maybe TRBD2 (5 bases). The length of the CDR3 is 16 residues. V lost 6 bases, J lost 6 bases, and 20 bases lay in between. Germline V gene sequence: CDR1 SGHDN, CDR2 FVKESK. The CDR3 sequence is CASSRTMSWTPGELFF. CDR3 in DNA: TGTGCCAGCAGTCGTACTATGTCGTGGACTCCCGGGGAGCTGTTTTTT.

V and J are TRBV3-1 and TRBJ1-2; perhaps TRBD1 as D (6 bases). Germline V lookup: CDR1 LGHDT, CDR2 YNNKEL (reference sequence). The V gene lost 4 bases and the J gene lost 7 bases, with 16 bases spanning the gap. The CDR3 is 14 amino acids. DNA of the CDR3: TGTGCCAGCAGCCGCAGGGGCAGGGATCCTGGCTACACCTTC. Translating gives CASSRRGRDPGYTF. Supplemented by reference TRBV3-1 and TRBJ1-2, the full variable domain reads DTAVSQTPKYLVTQMGNDKSIKCEQNLGHDTMYWYKQDSKKFLKIMFSYNNKELIINETVPNRFSPKSPDKAHLNLHINSLELGDSAVYFCASSRRGRDPGYTFGSGTRLTVV.

This clonotype was detected only a few times. The chain combines TRBV19 with TRBJ2-7; 8 nucleotides align to TRBD1. CDR1 LNHDA and CDR2 SQIVND come from the germline V gene (reference sequence). The ends lost 1 base at V and 5 bases at J; junction bases unmatched: 7. The CDR3 runs to 15 residues. The DNA of the CDR3 is TGTGCCAGTAGTATAGGGACAGGGAATTTCAACGAGCAGTACTTC. Amino acids: CASSIGTGNFNEQYF.

This rearrangement joins TRBV4-3 to TRBJ2-5; 8 nucleotides align to TRBD2. V lost 3 bases and J lost 4; bases outside the gene matches: 10. The germline CDR1 and CDR2 sequences are LGHNA and YSLEER. There are 16 residues in the CDR3. The CDR3 protein is CASSQGAGGGGETQYF. The DNA for the CDR3 is TGCGCCAGCAGCCAGGGCGCGGGGGGCGGAGGAGAGACCCAGTACTTC.

The gene calls are TRBV4-1 and TRBJ2-3; D is uncertain. Trimming stripped 4 bases from V and 5 bases from J, with 10 bases between. Germline loops: CDR1 MGHRA, CDR2 YSYEKL. The CDR3 contains 13 residues. For the CDR3, the DNA is TGCGCCAGCAGCCTCGACCCGGGAGATACGCAGTATTTT. Protein product: CASSLDPGDTQYF.

This clonotype was detected only a few times. This chain joins TRBV24-1 and TRBJ2-2; 8 nucleotides align to TRBD2. The trim removed 3 bases at V and 8 bases at J, leaving 16 bases unmatched. Per germline, CDR1 KGHDR and CDR2 SFDVKD. This CDR3 comprises 18 residues. CDR3: CATSDSALGLASLGELFF. In DNA form, the CDR3 reads TGTGCCACCAGTGATAGCGCCTTAGGACTAGCAAGTTTAGGGGAGCTGTTTTTT.

This chain uses TRBV7-9 with TRBJ2-7; no clear D. Germline CDR1 reads SEHNR; CDR2 reads FQNEAQ (reference sequence). The CDR3 is 12 residues long. Trimming cost V 4 bases and J 6 bases, with 10 bases left between them. The CDR3 sequence is CASSSLRSEQYF. CDR3 in DNA: TGTGCCAGCAGCTCTTTACGCAGCGAGCAGTACTTC.

The V gene is TRBV19, the J gene TRBJ1-5; a possible D gene is TRBD1 (6 bases). V lost 5 bases, J lost 1 base, and 15 bases lay in between. Per the germline V gene, CDR1 is LNHDA and CDR2 is SQIVND (reference sequence). This CDR3 spans 16 amino acids. CDR3 DNA sequence: TGTGCCAGTAGTCCACAGGGAGGACGGAGCAATCAGCCCCAGCATTTT. It encodes CASSPQGGRSNQPQHF.

The chain combines TRBV7-2 with TRBJ1-5; D ambiguous. V lost 5 bases to trimming and J lost 0 bases, with 14 bases between them. The germline CDR1 and CDR2 sequences are SGHTA and FQGNSA. There are 16 residues in the CDR3. The DNA for the CDR3 is TGTGCCAGCAGCCCTTCGACTGGAAATAGCAATCAGCCCCAGCATTTT. Translation gives CASSPSTGNSNQPQHF.

This chain connects TRBV5-1 to TRBJ1-6; no definite D call. Germline CDR1 is SGHRS and CDR2 is YFSETQ. The ends were cut back, 5 bases at V and 0 bases at J, with 15 bases in the middle. CDR3 length: 17 amino acids. CDR3 region: CASRPEVGYSYNSPLHF. The CDR3 DNA reads as TGCGCCAGCAGACCGGAGGTAGGGTACTCCTATAATTCACCCCTCCACTTT. The variable domain in full, completed from reference TRBV5-1 and TRBJ1-6, reads KAGVTQTPRYLIKTRGQQVTLSCSPISGHRSVSWYQQTPGQGLQFLFEYFSETQRNKGNFPGRFSGRQFSNSRSEMNVSTLELGDSALYLCASRPEVGYSYNSPLHFGNGTRLTVT.

This clonotype was seen a few times. The chain carries TRBV6-1 and TRBJ2-2; 7 bases are a match to TRBD2. This CDR3 comprises 15 residues. V dropped 6 bases and J dropped 6; count of bases not matched to a gene: 10. Germline V CDR1 and CDR2: MNHNS, SASEGT. In DNA, the CDR3 is TGTGCCAGCAGGGAGGGACTACATTCGTCCGGGGAGCTGTTTTTT. Protein sequence: CASREGLHSSGELFF.

This clonotype was seen only a few times. This chain joins TRBV27 and TRBJ2-7; D is tentatively TRBD1 or TRBD2 (5 bases each). The CDR3 covers 15 residues. Germline CDR1 reads MNHEY; CDR2 reads SMNVEV (reference sequence). Trimming stripped 3 bases from V and 3 bases from J, with 15 bases between. CDR3 nucleotides: TGTGCCAGCAGTTTCCCGCGGGCAGGGCTCTACGAGCAGTACTTC. It yields the protein CASSFPRAGLYEQYF.

Sample share makes this clonotype medium-sized. The chain recombines TRBV15 with TRBJ2-2, with 15 nucleotides matching TRBD2. The CDR3 totals 19 residues. Trimming removed 1 base from V and 4 bases from J; junction bases left unmatched: 7. Germline CDR1 is LNHNV and CDR2 is YYDKDF (reference sequence). CDR3 protein: CATSRGGLAGGVGTGELFF. CDR3 in DNA: TGTGCCACCAGCAGAGGGGGACTAGCGGGAGGAGTGGGCACCGGGGAGCTGTTTTTT. Drawing the rest from reference TRBV15 and TRBJ2-2, the complete variable domain is DAMVIQNPRYQVTQFGKPVTLSCSQTLNHNVMYWYQQKSSQAPKLLFHYYDKDFNNEADTPDNFQSRRPNTSFCFLDIRSPGLGDTAMYLCATSRGGLAGGVGTGELFFGEGSRLTVL.

This clonotype was counted a few times. V gene TRBV24-1 combines with J gene TRBJ1-2, with a weak D call TRBD1 (6 bases). This CDR3 has 13 residues. Looked up from germline, CDR1 is KGHDR and CDR2 is SFDVKD. The germline V and J ends were trimmed by 6 bases and 8 bases, with 15 bases remaining between them. The CDR3 nucleotides read TGTGCCACCAGTTTTGGGGGCGCGAAAGGCTACACCTTC. This gives the protein CATSFGGAKGYTF.

The chain recombines TRBV19 with TRBJ1-2, with D perhaps matching TRBD1 (5 bases). The CDR3 runs 15 residues. Germline V gene data show CDR1 as LNHDA and CDR2 as SQIVND (reference sequence). V lost 7 bases, J lost 2 bases, and 17 bases lay in between. In nucleotides, the CDR3 is TGTGCCAGTACCCCTATGACAGTCTACAACTATGGCTACACCTTC. The encoded protein is CASTPMTVYNYGYTF.

In DNA, the CDR3 is TGTGCCAGCAGTTTACGACAAACCGGGCCCCTGGCTGAAGCTTTCTTT. Protein: CASSLRQTGPLAEAFF. The rearrangement uses TRBV12-3 or TRBV12-4 and TRBJ1-1, with D unresolved. The CDR3 spans 16 residues. V lost 2 bases and J 6 bases, leaving 19 bases between the germline ends.

Only a few counts were recorded for this clonotype. The rearrangement joins TRBV7-2 to TRBJ1-5, with D maybe TRBD1 (5 bases). Germline CDR1 is SGHTA and CDR2 is FQGNSA. The CDR3 has 17 residues. V lost 1 base and J lost 4, with 17 bases in between. Here the CDR3 DNA reads TGTGCCAGCAGCTTAGGGGGACCCTCCCGTGGGAATCAGCCCCAGCATTTT. Translated, it gives CASSLGGPSRGNQPQHF.

This clonotype was picked up a small number of times. V gene TRBV4-3 combines with J gene TRBJ1-1; no clear D. Germline V gene data show CDR1 as LGHNA and CDR2 as YSLEER. V lost 0 bases and J 1 base, leaving 9 bases between the germline ends. This CDR3 has 15 amino acids. CDR3 sequence: CASSQDLTTNTEAFF. DNA of the CDR3: TGCGCCAGCAGCCAAGATCTCACAACGAACACTGAAGCTTTCTTT.

This clonotype was found a few times. V and J are TRBV10-3 and TRBJ1-5; possible D gene TRBD1, 6 bases. Germline lookup yields CDR1 ENHRY and CDR2 SYGVKD. V was pared by 2 bases and J by 4 bases, with 6 bases between. CDR3 length: 13 amino acids. The CDR3 bases are TGTGCCATCAGTGAGAGGGGGAATCAGCCCCAGCATTTT. This sequence encodes CAISERGNQPQHF.

This clonotype was found a few times. The chain couples TRBV10-2 to TRBJ1-2; D not certain. With 10 bases removed from V and 7 bases from J, the gap between germline ends came to 16 bases. Germline CDR1 is WSHSY and CDR2 is SAAADI. This CDR3 has 12 residues. The CDR3 bases are TGCGCCACCGGGATCCCTCGGGGTGGCTACACCTTC. Encoded protein: CATGIPRGGYTF.

The rearrangement links TRBV6-1 to TRBJ2-7, with D possibly being TRBD1 or TRBD2 (5 bases each). CDR1 MNHNS and CDR2 SASEGT come from the germline V gene. The CDR3 is 14 amino acids. Trimming stripped 6 bases from V and 3 bases from J, with 15 bases between. CDR3 in DNA: TGTGCCAGCAGCCCCTCGGGACGGGACTACGAGCAGTACTTC. Protein: CASSPSGRDYEQYF.

J is TRBJ2-5 and V is TRBV12-3 or TRBV12-4, with unresolved D. The length of the CDR3 is 11 residues. The ends were cut back, 4 bases at V and 5 bases at J, with 5 bases in the middle. The CDR3 region is CASSSGETQYF. DNA for the CDR3: TGTGCCAGCAGTTCCGGGGAGACCCAGTACTTC.

This clonotype was observed a single time. V gene TRBV5-4 combines with J gene TRBJ2-1; 9 nucleotides agree with TRBD1. CDR1 is SGHNT and CDR2 is YYREEE in the germline V gene (reference sequence). Germline trimming cut 4 bases from V and 4 bases from J; bases unmatched to any gene: 6. The CDR3 extends over 15 amino acids. The CDR3 DNA follows: TGTGCCAGCAGCGGCGGGACAGGGATATACAATGAGCAGTTCTTC. Residues: CASSGGTGIYNEQFF.

The chain uses TRBV20-1 and TRBJ1-3; the D gene is possibly TRBD1 (5 bases). Trimming stripped 1 base from V and 1 base from J, with 17 bases between. This CDR3 region has 17 residues. Germline values: CDR1 DFQATT, CDR2 SNEGSKA (reference sequence). CDR3 in amino acids: CSARALGTDLSGNTIYF. DNA of the CDR3: TGCAGTGCTAGAGCTCTCGGGACGGACTTATCTGGAAACACCATATATTTT.

V is TRBV2 and J is TRBJ2-1, with 10 bases identical to TRBD2. The germline CDR1 and CDR2 sequences are SNHLY and FYNNEI. V dropped 4 bases and J dropped 8; count of bases not matched to a gene: 5. There are 14 residues in the CDR3. This CDR3 is CASSVLAGEYEQFF. The CDR3 bases are TGTGCCAGCAGTGTTCTAGCGGGAGAATATGAGCAGTTCTTC.

The chain couples TRBV20-1 to TRBJ1-1; D call uncertain. This CDR3 is built from 12 residues. From germline, CDR1 is DFQATT and CDR2 SNEGSKA (reference sequence). The germline V and J ends were trimmed by 5 bases and 1 base, with 8 bases remaining between them. CDR3 amino acids: CSADHRNTEAFF. Here the CDR3 DNA reads TGCAGTGCTGACCACAGGAACACTGAAGCTTTCTTT.